This T cell receptor beta chain was observed in a study of T cell responses to AZD1222 COVID-19 vaccine. Study as a whole: Researchers grouped second doses given at about 4 or about 12 weeks into one pool.

Study-level findings and limits: Possibly, clonal diversity was underestimated; donors were largely white British and included more females. Within unmutated variant regions lay the reported targets of nearly half of spike-specific TCRs. The peak T cell response came first, and repertoires were sampled only after it.

Profiled with immunoSEQ multiplex PCR; TCRdb holds only in-frame clones, not every one. Here the sample spans under 130,000 clones, around 94% being singletons. The CDR3 spans 14 residues. The V gene end was trimmed by 5 bases and the J gene end by 4 bases; junction bases not matched to a gene: 3. Germline-derived CDR1 and CDR2 are MRHNA and SNTAGT. Worth noting for this clone: Antigen: not known.

Sequenced here: peripheral blood, sampled on day 0 of AZD1222 vaccination. This clonotype was obtained from an adult in good health. The chain links TRBV6-4 to TRBJ2-1; TRBD2 aligns across 9 bases. The CDR3 loop is CASSRGGGYNEQFF. CDR3 nucleotides: TGTGCCAGCAGTCGCGGGGGGGGGTACAATGAGCAGTTCTTC.